What follows is one T cell receptor (beta chain) and its context. As processed by the authors: Amplification of reference gene primers was used by the study to estimate nucleated cell counts. The table came from immunoSEQ multiplex PCR; TCRdb's copy has only in-frame clones and leaves some out. That table furnishes V, J and clone size, whereas the DNA furnished D and trimming. The sample holds approximately 37,000 clones; approximately 85% are singletons and the top ten take 35% to 55%. The data derive from a study of blood T cell repertoires in COVID-19. Study in general: Sites across the United States, Italy and Spain contributed samples from acute and convalescent COVID-19. PBMCs, B-cell-depleted T cells, or T cells provided the cDNA or gDNA that made up the material.

This clonotype was sampled from a man aged 55 to 70 with active or convalescent COVID-19. The sequenced material came from peripheral blood.

In DNA form, the CDR3 reads TGCGCCAGCAGTCAAATACGAGGGGGCAACACTGAAGCTTTCTTT. It specifies CASSQIRGGNTEAFF. This rearrangement joins TRBV23-1 to TRBJ1-1, with 7 bases identical to TRBD1. TRBV23-1 is an ORF for which the function is uncertain. CDR3 size: 15 residues. J was trimmed by 2 bases and V by 2 bases; bases with no gene match: 5.